Here is one T cell receptor beta chain with its context. Some 200,000 CFSE-labeled responder cells were plated with some 200,000 irradiated, violet-dye-labeled stimulator cells. Once the reaction had ended, proliferating CFSE-low CD3+CD4+ and CD3+CD8+ responders were sorted. The data are from a study of graft-versus-host responses after intestinal transplantation. In the study overall: The transplants performed in recipients were multivisceral, liver-intestinal, or isolated intestinal. All recipients were given anti-thymocyte globulin induction, and tacrolimus and steroids were then administered for 2 to 4 years.

CDR3 length equals 14 residues. Germline assignment: CDR1 MNHEY and CDR2 SMNVEV (reference sequence). The trim removed 4 bases at V and 6 bases at J, leaving 6 bases unmatched. Measured with immunoSEQ multiplex PCR; TCRdb has only the in-frame clones, and not every one. The table has approximately 13,000 clones, roughly a third seen once. The sequenced sample was alloreactive CD8+ T cells from a mixed lymphocyte reaction culture, obtained before intestinal transplant. Subset of the sample: CFSE-low proliferating T cells sorted from roughly six-day pre-transplant mixed lymphocyte reaction (GvH or HvG direction). The origin of this receptor is a human patient who received an intestinal transplant. The rearrangement links TRBV27 to TRBJ1-2; 9 bases align to TRBD1. The DNA of the CDR3 is TGTGCCAGCAGTTATGGACAGGGGTACGATGGCTACACCTTC. As protein: CASSYGQGYDGYTF.